A single sample gave rise to the 32 T cell receptor beta chains below, sequenced in a study of T cells after posttransplantation cyclophosphamide. A marrow graft followed busulfan-fludarabine conditioning, with cyclophosphamide on days +3 and +4. The assay was immunoSEQ multiplex PCR, and TCRdb's table has in-frame clones only and misses some. The data hold under 5,000 clones, with about 72% observed a single time. The sequencing used PBMCs, collected 362 days after allogeneic stem cell transplant with posttransplant cyclophosphamide. The receptors stem from a male patient aged 55 to 69 who received an allogeneic stem cell transplant from an unrelated donor, was CMV-positive, and had acute GVHD only. A subset of T cells may come from the graft donor.

CDR3 sequence (DNA): TGTGCCAGTACCACAAAAAACTACAATGAGCAGTTCTTC. Protein: CASTTKNYNEQFF. The V gene is TRBV6-5, the J gene TRBJ2-1; no definite D call. CDR3 length equals 13 residues. Germline V lookup: CDR1 MNHEY, CDR2 SVGAGI. V shed 9 bases and J shed 3 bases, with 12 bases lying between them.

The chain recombines TRBV4-1 with TRBJ1-1; TRBD1 might be the D (6 bases). The germline CDR1 and CDR2 sequences are MGHRA and YSYEKL. This CDR3 has 12 residues. The ends were cut back, 5 bases at V and 10 bases at J, with 14 bases in the middle. CDR3 sequence: CASSVQGFGAFF. DNA for the CDR3: TGCGCCAGCAGCGTACAGGGATTTGGAGCTTTCTTT.

This chain joins TRBV14 and TRBJ2-1; a weak D match, TRBD1 (5 bases). The V and J ends lost 0 bases and 3 bases respectively, with 12 bases between them. The CDR3 sequence is 16 residues long. Germline V gives CDR1 SGHDN, CDR2 FVKESK. This chain's CDR3 is CASSQDETDGYNEQFF. CDR3 sequence (DNA): TGTGCCAGCAGCCAAGATGAGACAGATGGCTACAATGAGCAGTTCTTC. Based on the CDR3 plus reference TRBV14 and TRBJ2-1, the full variable domain is EAGVTQFPSHSVIEKGQTVTLRCDPISGHDNLYWYRRVMGKEIKFLLHFVKESKQDESGMPNNRFLAERTGGTYSTLKVQPAELEDSGVYFCASSQDETDGYNEQFFGPGTRLTVL.

With respect to this clone: The junction departs from the called germline gene at one end, perhaps through a read error. The same CDR3 arises from other DNA sequences in this sample as well. The gene calls are TRBV2 and TRBJ1-5; TRBD1 is a possible D gene (6 bases). The CDR3 is 14 amino acids. CDR1 and CDR2 (germline): SNHLY, FYNNEI. The CDR3 coding sequence is TGTGCCAGCACCAACAGGGTTGGCAATCAGCCTCAGCATTTT. Its protein product is CASTNRVGNQPQHF.

V and J are TRBV19 and TRBJ2-7, with TRBD2 as a possible D gene (6 bases). V lost 5 bases and J 3 bases, leaving 14 bases between the germline ends. CDR3 size: 14 residues. Germline V gene lookup returns CDR1 LNHDA and CDR2 SQIVND (reference sequence). DNA of the CDR3: TGTGCCAGTAGTCGCCGGGACGGGAGCTACGAGCAGTACTTC. Protein: CASSRRDGSYEQYF.

Notes on this clone: Germline is not matched at one junction end, which may reflect a read error. This sequence joins TRBV11-2 and TRBJ1-1; D is undetermined. Germline loops: CDR1 SGHAT, CDR2 FQNNGV. The CDR3 contains 14 residues. CDR3: CASSLAGGYTETFF. The CDR3 DNA reads as TGTGCCAGCAGCCTCGCGGGCGGATACACTGAAACTTTCTTT. Filled out from reference TRBV11-2 and TRBJ1-1, the complete variable domain reads EAGVAQSPRYKIIEKRQSVAFWCNPISGHATLYWYQQILGQGPKLLIQFQNNGVVDDSQLPKDRFSAERLKGVDSTLKIQPAKLEDSAVYLCASSLAGGYTETFFGQGTRLTVV.

The chain joins TRBV15 to TRBJ2-3, with TRBD2 matching 12 bases. The CDR3 has 17 residues. The V gene's germline CDR1 is LNHNV and CDR2 YYDKDF (reference sequence). The V and J ends lost 3 bases and 2 bases, in that order; junction bases with no gene match: 6. Here the CDR3 DNA reads TGTGCCACCAGCAGTCGGACTAGCGGGGATAACACAGATACGCAGTATTTT. This gives the protein CATSSRTSGDNTDTQYF.

This clone was seen only a few times. The V gene is TRBV2, the J gene TRBJ1-5, with a tentative D call TRBD1 (6 bases). This CDR3 contains 13 residues. The germline V gene has CDR1 SNHLY and CDR2 FYNNEI. The V end was cut by 6 bases, the J end by 4 bases, with 10 bases between. Here the CDR3 DNA reads TGTGCCAGCAGGGACAGCGAAAATCAGCCCCAGCATTTT. Amino acid sequence: CASRDSENQPQHF.

This chain joins TRBV30 and TRBJ2-7, with D possibly TRBD1 on 6 matching bases. Germline V lookup: CDR1 GTSNPN, CDR2 SVGIG (reference sequence). This CDR3 contains 15 residues. V gave up 0 bases and J gave up 5 bases, with 17 bases separating them. The CDR3 region is CAWSVLDRNRDEQYF. The CDR3 bases are TGTGCCTGGAGTGTACTTGACAGGAATCGCGACGAGCAGTACTTC.

The chain is built from TRBV7-2 and TRBJ2-7; D unresolved. V lost 0 bases and J 7 bases, leaving 7 bases between the germline ends. Germline-derived CDR1 and CDR2 are SGHTA and FQGNSA. This CDR3 comprises 12 residues. CDR3 sequence reads: CASSLAGVEQYF. In nucleotides, the CDR3 is TGTGCCAGCAGCTTAGCCGGTGTAGAGCAGTACTTC.

This chain joins TRBV18 and TRBJ2-2, with D tentatively TRBD2 (6 bases). Germline CDR1 KGHSH, CDR2 LQKENI. V dropped 0 bases and J dropped 7 bases, with 18 bases sitting between them. The CDR3 has 17 amino acids. The CDR3 sequence is CASSPPWAGSFIGELFF. CDR3 coding DNA: TGTGCCAGCTCACCACCGTGGGCGGGAAGTTTTATCGGGGAGCTGTTTTTT.

This rearrangement joins TRBV7-6 to TRBJ2-5, with a weak D call TRBD1 (5 bases). Germline V gives CDR1 SGHVS, CDR2 FNYEAQ. Trimming removed 1 base from V and 2 bases from J, with 8 bases in between. The CDR3 contains 14 residues. The DNA of the CDR3 is TGTGCCAGCAGCTTAGAGACAGATCAAGAGACCCAGTACTTC. It codes for CASSLETDQETQYF. Full variable domain (outside the CDR3, taken from reference TRBV7-6 and TRBJ2-5): GAGVSQSPRYKVTKRGQDVALRCDPISGHVSLYWYRQALGQGPEFLTYFNYEAQQDKSGLPNDRFSAERPEGSISTLTIQRTEQRDSAMYRCASSLETDQETQYFGPGTRLLVL.

The CDR3 loop reads CASTRTGARDTQYF. CDR3 nucleotides: TGTGCCAGCACCCGCACAGGGGCGAGAGATACGCAGTATTTT. The rearrangement links TRBV2 to TRBJ2-3; 7 bases agree with TRBD1. The trim removed 7 bases at V and 5 bases at J, leaving 9 bases unmatched. The CDR3 sequence is 14 residues long. Germline V CDR1 and CDR2: SNHLY, FYNNEI.

The chain links TRBV13 to TRBJ2-7; TRBD2 agrees at 8 bases. V lost 0 bases to trimming and J lost 0 bases; unmatched junction nucleotides: 13. This CDR3 has 19 residues. Germline loops: CDR1 PRHDT, CDR2 FYEKMQ (reference sequence). CDR3 region: CASSLGSPGGSGGSYEQYF. CDR3 coding DNA: TGTGCCAGCAGCTTAGGCAGCCCCGGGGGGAGCGGGGGCTCCTACGAGCAGTACTTC.

V and J are TRBV14 and TRBJ2-4, with a weak D call TRBD2 (6 bases). V was shortened by 0 bases and J by 0 bases, with 9 bases between the two germline ends. Germline CDR1 is SGHDN and CDR2 is FVKESK. This CDR3 has 16 amino acids. The CDR3 DNA sequence: TGTGCCAGCAGCCAAGATAGGGGACTAGCCAAAAACATTCAGTACTTC. Amino acid sequence: CASSQDRGLAKNIQYF.

The chain couples TRBV11-2 to TRBJ2-7; a weak D match, TRBD1 (6 bases). Looked up from germline, CDR1 is SGHAT and CDR2 is FQNNGV. This CDR3 spans 13 amino acids. Deletions cut 5 bases from V and 2 bases from J, with 10 bases between. The DNA of the CDR3 is TGTGCCAGCAGCCCTGGGGGCCCCTACGAGCAGTACTTC. The encoded protein is CASSPGGPYEQYF.

V gene TRBV5-4 combines with J gene TRBJ2-7; D ambiguous. CDR3 length: 14 amino acids. CDR1 is SGHNT, CDR2 YYREEE, per germline (reference sequence). Trimming pared 4 bases from V and 5 bases from J, leaving 16 bases between. The CDR3 reads CASSAENLSDEQYF. CDR3 DNA sequence: TGTGCCAGCAGCGCCGAGAACTTGAGCGACGAGCAGTACTTC. Together with reference TRBV5-4 and TRBJ2-7, the CDR3 gives the full variable domain: ETGVTQSPTHLIKTRGQQVTLRCSSQSGHNTVSWYQQALGQGPQFIFQYYREEENGRGNFPPRFSGLQFPNYSSELNVNALELDDSALYLCASSAENLSDEQYFGPGTRLTVT.

The V gene is TRBV15, the J gene TRBJ2-7; TRBD1 agrees at 7 bases. The CDR3 runs 15 residues. From germline, CDR1 is LNHNV and CDR2 YYDKDF (reference sequence). V was pared by 0 bases and J by 3 bases, with 5 bases of the junction left unmatched. Here the CDR3 DNA reads TGTGCCACCAGCAGAGACCCGACAGGGATCTACGAGCAGTACTTC. Its protein is CATSRDPTGIYEQYF.

This clone showed up just once. This chain connects TRBV7-8 to TRBJ1-2; 12 nucleotides align to TRBD1. The junction had 10 bases not matched to a gene; V was cut back by 5 bases and J by 3 bases. CDR1 and CDR2 from the germline V gene are SGHVS and FQNEAQ. The CDR3 has 17 residues. The CDR3 DNA follows: TGTGCCAGCAGCCCGGGGGGGACAGGGGGCTTAGACTATGGCTACACCTTC. Its protein product is CASSPGGTGGLDYGYTF.

This chain uses TRBV14 with TRBJ2-7, with D unresolved. The CDR3 extends over 14 amino acids. The V gene lost 5 bases and the J gene lost 5 bases, with 16 bases spanning the gap. Looked up from germline, CDR1 is SGHDN and CDR2 is FVKESK. The CDR3 DNA reads TGTGCCAGCAGCGAAAGCTGGGCAGGCAACGAGCAGTACTTC. Its translation is CASSESWAGNEQYF.

The chain is built from TRBV5-1 and TRBJ2-2; maybe TRBD2 (5 bases). Trimming shortened V by 3 bases and J by 1 base, and 7 bases separated the two germline ends. Germline CDR1 is SGHRS and CDR2 is YFSETQ. CDR3 length: 14 amino acids. The CDR3 region has the DNA TGCGCCAGCAGCTGGAGCGGGAACACCGGGGAGCTGTTTTTT. Translated, it gives CASSWSGNTGELFF.

The rearrangement uses TRBV4-1 and TRBJ2-3; no clear D gene. The CDR3 has 15 amino acids. The V end lost 3 bases, the J end lost 0 bases, and 10 bases lay between the germline ends. Per germline, CDR1 MGHRA and CDR2 YSYEKL. Here the CDR3 reads CASSQSPGSTDTQYF. In DNA form, the CDR3 reads TGCGCCAGCAGCCAGTCACCCGGGAGCACAGATACGCAGTATTTT.

The chain has TRBV7-2 and TRBJ1-4; 9 bases align to TRBD1. Trimming removed 2 bases from V and 7 bases from J; junction bases left unmatched: 5. From germline, CDR1 is SGHTA and CDR2 FQGNSA. The CDR3 extends over 15 amino acids. The CDR3 region is CASSLQQGAGEKLFF. The CDR3 nucleotides read TGTGCCAGCAGCTTACAACAGGGGGCTGGTGAAAAACTGTTTTTT. The full variable domain, with the rest looked up from reference TRBV7-2 and TRBJ1-4, is GAGVSQSPSNKVTEKGKDVELRCDPISGHTALYWYRQSLGQGLEFLIYFQGNSAPDKSGLPSDRFSAERTGGSVSTLTIQRTQQEDSAVYLCASSLQQGAGEKLFFGSGTQLSVL.

The chain recombines TRBV6-5 with TRBJ2-1, with 7 bases aligning to TRBD2. Germline CDR1 MNHEY, CDR2 SVGAGI. The CDR3 is 15 residues long. With 5 bases clipped from V and 5 bases from J, the junction kept 9 bases outside the gene matches. CDR3 nucleotides: TGTGCCAGCAGTACCCCCGGGACTACCCACAATGAGCAGTTCTTC. Residues: CASSTPGTTHNEQFF.

This clone appeared a few times. This rearrangement joins TRBV19 to TRBJ2-7; D is ambiguous. The germline V gene has CDR1 LNHDA and CDR2 SQIVND (reference sequence). The CDR3 runs 10 residues. Trimming pared 7 bases from V and 3 bases from J, leaving 4 bases between. The CDR3 loop reads CASNYYEQYF. The CDR3 bases are TGTGCCAGTAATTACTACGAGCAGTACTTC.

This clone was counted only a few times. In nucleotides, the CDR3 is TGTGCCAGCAATCCGGGGGGCCGGGCGTATGAGCAGTTCTTC. It specifies CASNPGGRAYEQFF. The gene calls are TRBV9 and TRBJ2-1, with TRBD2 as a possible D gene (7 bases). Germline V gene lookup returns CDR1 SGDLS and CDR2 YYNGEE. Trimming stripped 6 bases from V and 8 bases from J, with 18 bases between. This CDR3 spans 14 amino acids.

The CDR3 nucleotides read TGTGCCAGCAGATCGCAGACAGCTCTCTCTGGCTACACCTTC. Encoded protein: CASRSQTALSGYTF. The chain carries TRBV7-9 and TRBJ1-2, with D possibly being TRBD1 (5 bases). Germline CDR1 reads SEHNR; CDR2 reads FQNEAQ (reference sequence). The CDR3 length is 14 residues. Trimming took 6 bases from V and 7 from J, leaving 18 bases between them.

This chain connects TRBV4-1 to TRBJ2-7; TRBD1 matches at 8 bases. Germline V gene lookup returns CDR1 MGHRA and CDR2 YSYEKL. The V gene end was trimmed by 3 bases and the J gene end by 6 bases; junction bases not matched to a gene: 13. There are 16 residues in the CDR3. CDR3 loop: CASSQGRGQGAAEQYF. The DNA of the CDR3 is TGCGCCAGCAGCCAGGGCCGCGGACAGGGTGCAGCCGAGCAGTACTTC.

The rearrangement links TRBV9 to TRBJ2-3, with D possibly TRBD1 on 5 matching bases. V was clipped by 3 bases and J by 4 bases, with 9 bases between them. The V gene's germline CDR1 is SGDLS and CDR2 YYNGEE. This CDR3 region has 13 residues. CDR3 in DNA: TGTGCCAGCAGCGCAGGGCTAGCAGATACGCAGTATTTT. Translating gives CASSAGLADTQYF.

By share, this clone counts as medium-sized. The J gene is TRBJ2-5, the V gene TRBV7-9; 7 positions match TRBD2. Germline V lookup: CDR1 SEHNR, CDR2 FQNEAQ (reference sequence). Trimming cost V 4 bases and J 5 bases; bases outside gene matches: 13. The CDR3 totals 16 residues. The CDR3 here is CASSSWMSGGSETQYF. CDR3 coding DNA: TGTGCCAGCAGCTCGTGGATGTCGGGAGGATCTGAGACCCAGTACTTC.

The V and J genes are TRBV5-8 and TRBJ1-5; 8 nucleotides match TRBD1. The CDR3 has 18 amino acids. V dropped 4 bases and J dropped 0; count of bases not matched to a gene: 12. In germline, CDR1 is SGHTS, CDR2 YDEGEE. The CDR3 loop reads CASSGDRGGDYSNQPQHF. DNA for the CDR3: TGTGCCAGCAGCGGTGACAGGGGAGGGGACTATAGCAATCAGCCCCAGCATTTT.

The rearrangement joins TRBV5-6 to TRBJ2-5, with TRBD2 matching over 8 bases. CDR1 is SGHDT and CDR2 is YYEEEE in the germline V gene. V lost 2 bases, J lost 4 bases, and 10 bases stayed unmatched. The CDR3 is 16 residues long. The CDR3 DNA reads TGTGCCAGCAGCTTCACCGGGAGGGCCGATAGAGAGACCCAGTACTTC. Protein product: CASSFTGRADRETQYF.